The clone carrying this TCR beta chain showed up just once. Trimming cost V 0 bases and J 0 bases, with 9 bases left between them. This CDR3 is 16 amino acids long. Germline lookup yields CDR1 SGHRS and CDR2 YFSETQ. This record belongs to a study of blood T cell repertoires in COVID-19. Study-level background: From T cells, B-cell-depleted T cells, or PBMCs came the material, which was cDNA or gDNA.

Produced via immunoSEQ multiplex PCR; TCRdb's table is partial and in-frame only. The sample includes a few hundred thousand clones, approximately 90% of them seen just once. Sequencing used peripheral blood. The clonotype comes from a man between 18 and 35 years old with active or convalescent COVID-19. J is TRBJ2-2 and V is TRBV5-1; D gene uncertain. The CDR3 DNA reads TGCGCCAGCAGCTTGGCTCAGGTCGCGAACACCGGGGAGCTGTTTTTT. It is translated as CASSLAQVANTGELFF.